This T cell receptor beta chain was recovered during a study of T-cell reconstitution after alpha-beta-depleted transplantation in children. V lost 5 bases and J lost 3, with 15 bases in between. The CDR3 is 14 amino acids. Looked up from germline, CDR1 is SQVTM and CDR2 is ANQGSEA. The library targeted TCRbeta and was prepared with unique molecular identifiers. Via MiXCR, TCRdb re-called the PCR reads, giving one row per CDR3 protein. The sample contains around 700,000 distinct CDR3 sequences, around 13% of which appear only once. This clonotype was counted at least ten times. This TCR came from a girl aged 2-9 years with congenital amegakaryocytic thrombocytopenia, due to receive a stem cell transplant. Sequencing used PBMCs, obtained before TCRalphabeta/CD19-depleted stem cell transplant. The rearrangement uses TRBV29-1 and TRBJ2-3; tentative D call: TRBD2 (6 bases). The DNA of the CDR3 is TGCAGCGTTCAATGGGAGGCCCGTACAGATACGCAGTATTTT. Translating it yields CSVQWEARTDTQYF.